Presented here are 3 T cell receptor beta chains from one specimen sequenced in a study of blood T cell repertoires in COVID-19. TCRdb's copy holds only in-frame clones and misses some; the assay was immunoSEQ multiplex PCR. The sample has more than 150,000 clones, approximately 80% seen once. Sequencing was carried out using peripheral blood. The receptors originated from an elderly woman with COVID-19, enrolled during active disease.

V and J are TRBV7-9 and TRBJ2-7, with TRBD1 identical over 12 bases. The CDR3 spans 15 residues. The V gene's germline CDR1 is SEHNR and CDR2 FQNEAQ (reference sequence). V dropped 1 base and J dropped 5; count of bases not matched to a gene: 3. This CDR3 is CASSLEGTGGNEQYF. For the CDR3, the DNA is TGTGCCAGCAGCTTAGAGGGGACAGGGGGCAACGAGCAGTACTTC. The whole variable domain, remainder taken from reference TRBV7-9 and TRBJ2-7, is DTGVSQNPRHKITKRGQNVTFRCDPISEHNRLYWYRQTLGQGPEFLTYFQNEAQLEKSRLLSDRFSAERPKGSFSTLEIQRTEQGDSAMYLCASSLEGTGGNEQYFGPGTRLTVT.

The gene calls are TRBV20-1 and TRBJ2-7, with 8 bases that match TRBD2. There are 13 residues in the CDR3. CDR1 and CDR2 (germline): DFQATT, SNEGSKA (reference sequence). J lost 5 bases, V lost 3 bases, and 6 bases had no gene match. The CDR3 loop reads CSASSSGGDEQYF. The CDR3, as DNA: TGCAGTGCTAGTTCCAGCGGGGGCGACGAGCAGTACTTC.

The CDR3 DNA is TGTGCCAGTAGTATAGGTGGGGCAAATGAAAAACTGTTTTTT. Translating gives CASSIGGANEKLFF. J is TRBJ1-4 and V is TRBV19; D may be TRBD1 (5 bases). V lost 1 base to trimming and J lost 5 bases, with 8 bases between them. Looked up from germline, CDR1 is LNHDA and CDR2 is SQIVND (reference sequence). CDR3 length equals 14 residues.